The 10 T cell receptor beta chains listed next were all sequenced from one sample in a study of cytomegalovirus exposure and HLA in healthy donors. In the PCR, 60 Vbeta and 13 Jbeta primers were used. Sequencing used immunoSEQ multiplex PCR; TCRdb keeps in-frame clones, though not all of them. The table has around 160,000 clones, approximately 82% seen once. Specimen: PBMCs. These receptors were obtained from a male donor in good health and CMV-seronegative.

CDR3 sequence (DNA): TGTGCCAGCAGCTTTGCGGGGGCCCGAGAGACCCAGTACTTC. Encoded protein: CASSFAGARETQYF. The chain employs TRBV7-3 and TRBJ2-5; the D gene is possibly TRBD2 (7 bases). This CDR3 is 14 amino acids long. Germline-derived CDR1 and CDR2 are SGHTA and FQGTGA. The V gene lost 3 bases and the J gene lost 4 bases, with 12 bases spanning the gap.

V gene TRBV7-9 combines with J gene TRBJ1-1, with D maybe TRBD1 (6 bases). The CDR3 is made up of 15 amino acids. Between the trimmed V and J ends, which lost 6 bases and 1 base, there was a span of 15 bases. Germline CDR1 SEHNR, CDR2 FQNEAQ (reference sequence). CDR3 sequence reads: CASSFPDSRNTEAFF. CDR3 nucleotides: TGTGCCAGCAGTTTTCCGGACAGCCGGAACACTGAAGCTTTCTTT.

This clone has more than one count but fewer than ten. J is TRBJ2-7 and V is TRBV7-3, with 8 bases identical to TRBD1. V trimming: 2 bases; J trimming: 6 bases; junction bases outside the gene matches: 3. CDR1 is SGHTA and CDR2 is FQGTGA in the germline V gene. This CDR3 comprises 13 residues. The CDR3 coding sequence is TGTGCCAGCAGCTTATTTGGACAGGGCGAGCAGTACTTC. Its translation is CASSLFGQGEQYF.

The rearrangement uses TRBV19 and TRBJ1-2; D is unclear. The V and J ends lost 5 bases and 0 bases respectively, with 10 bases between them. Germline loops: CDR1 LNHDA, CDR2 SQIVND (reference sequence). This CDR3 region has 14 residues. The CDR3 DNA is TGTGCCAGTAGTCCACCGACATCTAACTATGGCTACACCTTC. This translates into CASSPPTSNYGYTF.

The chain has TRBV6-5 and TRBJ2-7; 12 nucleotides align to TRBD2. The CDR3 consists of 16 residues. With 0 bases clipped from V and 3 bases from J, the junction kept 3 bases outside the gene matches. The germline V gene encodes CDR1 MNHEY and CDR2 SVGAGI. This CDR3 is CASSYSGTSGFYEQYF. CDR3 DNA sequence: TGTGCCAGCAGTTACTCCGGGACTAGCGGGTTCTACGAGCAGTACTTC.

The rearrangement uses TRBV5-1 and TRBJ2-5, with D possibly TRBD1 on 5 matching bases. The better agreement between TRBJ2-7 and the DNA end casts doubt on the J call. CDR3 length equals 12 residues. Germline V gene data show CDR1 as SGHRS and CDR2 as YFSETQ. The DNA for the CDR3 is TGCGCCAGCAGCTTGGTTGGGGCCGAGCAGTACTTC. Protein product: CASSLVGAEQYF.

The chain couples TRBV13 to TRBJ2-1; D is unresolved. Trimming removed 4 bases from V and 0 bases from J, with 13 bases in between. The CDR3 is made up of 16 amino acids. Germline CDR1 is PRHDT and CDR2 is FYEKMQ (reference sequence). As DNA, the CDR3 is TGTGCCAGCAGCTCCGTTGGAGCCAGCTCCTACAATGAGCAGTTCTTC. Residues: CASSSVGASSYNEQFF.

The chain combines TRBV28 with TRBJ2-7; perhaps TRBD1 as D (5 bases). CDR3 size: 15 residues. Per the germline V gene, CDR1 is MDHEN and CDR2 is SYDVKM. V was trimmed by 4 bases and J by 1 base, leaving 14 bases between them. The CDR3, as DNA: TGTGCCAGCAGTTCTCCGACAGCCGGATCCTACGAGCAGTACTTC. Translated, it gives CASSSPTAGSYEQYF.

This chain links TRBV30 with TRBJ2-3, with D possibly TRBD2 on 5 matching bases. V was pared by 0 bases and J by 0 bases, with 7 bases between. This CDR3 comprises 14 residues. Germline lookup yields CDR1 GTSNPN and CDR2 SVGIG (reference sequence). The CDR3 bases are TGTGCCTGGAGTGTAAGCGGTAGCACAGATACGCAGTATTTT. It yields the protein CAWSVSGSTDTQYF.

J is TRBJ2-3 and V is TRBV28; 10 bases map to TRBD1. CDR1 MDHEN and CDR2 SYDVKM come from the germline V gene. J lost 1 base, V lost 6 bases, and 4 bases had no gene match. The CDR3 has 15 amino acids. The CDR3 DNA follows: TGTGCCAGCAGCCTGACAGGGGGCGGCACAGATACGCAGTATTTT. Translated, it gives CASSLTGGGTDTQYF.